Below, one TCR beta chain is given with its context. Its antigen is not identified. This sample is part of a study of beta chain features in type 1 diabetes. In the study overall: The study examined around 98,000,000 sorted cells across all samples.

TCRB transcripts that were expressed got sequenced, as all of the isolated RNA had been reverse transcribed. Generated by immunoSEQ multiplex PCR, the TCRdb table keeps only in-frame clones and is missing some. Seen here are under 400,000 clones, about 12% observed once, and the top ten hold over 0.008%. Overall study results and limits: Across all four CD4+ subsets, people with type 1 diabetes showed modestly shorter TCRB CDR3s.

Material: naive CD4+ T cells from blood. The receptor was isolated from a woman aged 18-29 years with type 1 diabetes.

The CDR3 spells CASHPRGSYEQYF. CDR3 DNA sequence: TGTGCCAGCCATCCTCGGGGATCCTACGAGCAGTACTTC. The chain uses TRBV18 and TRBJ2-7; possibly TRBD2 for D (5 bases). Germline lookup yields CDR1 KGHSH and CDR2 LQKENI. V dropped 8 bases and J dropped 1 base, with 12 bases sitting between them. This CDR3 contains 13 residues.